This TCR beta chain is from a study of cytomegalovirus exposure and HLA in healthy donors. Whole-study results and caveats: A later analysis showed that HLA-associated TCR beta chains had undergone more clonal expansion than equally common others. An analysis that was carried out later associated 16,000 or so TCR beta sequences with HLA alleles at 0.05 false discovery rate.

With 60 Vbeta and 13 Jbeta primers, the PCR was carried out. Sequenced by immunoSEQ multiplex PCR; TCRdb stores in-frame clones only, minus some. The table has about 150,000 clones, under 70% seen once. In regard to this clone: Its specificity is unknown.

This clonotype was sampled from a young man in good health and CMV-seropositive. Sequences were obtained from PBMCs.

The chain's CDR3 is CASSLHGRGYTF. The CDR3 DNA reads as TGTGCCAGCAGTTTACACGGGAGGGGCTACACCTTC. The V gene is TRBV28, the J gene TRBJ1-2; D not certain. Trimming left V 2 bases short and J 8 bases short, with 9 bases between. The CDR3 is 12 residues long. Germline loops: CDR1 MDHEN, CDR2 SYDVKM.